A single sample is the source of the 20 T cell receptor beta chains below, sequenced in a study of cytomegalovirus exposure and HLA in healthy donors. This table comes from immunoSEQ multiplex PCR, and its TCRdb copy is limited to in-frame clones, with some not included. Among about 140,000 clones, roughly 81% were seen once, and the ten largest hold around 1.4%. Source material: PBMCs. These receptors all come from a woman aged 30 to 39 in good health and CMV-seronegative.

As regards this clone: At the DNA level, this CDR3 is encoded by other sequences in the same sample as well. This rearrangement joins TRBV18 to TRBJ2-5; D is uncertain. Germline lookup yields CDR1 KGHSH and CDR2 LQKENI. The V gene lost 0 bases and the J gene lost 5 bases, with 7 bases spanning the gap. The CDR3 contains 13 residues. The CDR3 here is CASSPPSQETQYF. In nucleotides, the CDR3 is TGTGCCAGCTCACCACCCTCCCAGGAGACCCAGTACTTC.

The chain carries TRBV29-1 and TRBJ1-6; 8 positions match TRBD1. J lost 2 bases, V lost 5 bases, and 2 bases had no gene match. Per germline, CDR1 SQVTM and CDR2 ANQGSEA. The CDR3 is made up of 14 amino acids. The chain's CDR3 is CSVRQGTYNSPLHF. For the CDR3, the DNA is TGCAGCGTTCGACAGGGGACCTATAATTCACCCCTCCACTTT.

CDR3 in amino acids: CASSGTQGVGYTF. The CDR3 nucleotides are TGCGCCAGCAGCGGTACACAGGGGGTTGGCTACACCTTC. The chain couples TRBV5-1 to TRBJ1-2; 8 nucleotides match TRBD1. Trimming at V came to 4 bases and at J to 7 bases, leaving 6 bases not matched to a gene. CDR1 and CDR2 (germline): SGHRS, YFSETQ. There are 13 residues in the CDR3.

The rearrangement joins TRBV27 to TRBJ2-3; weak D call: TRBD2 (5 bases). Trimming removed 6 bases from V and 0 bases from J, with 10 bases in between. Germline-derived CDR1 and CDR2 are MNHEY and SMNVEV (reference sequence). The CDR3 totals 14 residues. The CDR3 sequence: CASSRSGSTDTQYF. CDR3 in DNA: TGTGCCAGCAGCCGCAGCGGAAGCACAGATACGCAGTATTTT.

The chain recombines TRBV6-5 with TRBJ1-1; D is possibly TRBD1 (6 bases). Germline values: CDR1 MNHEY, CDR2 SVGAGI. The CDR3 loop spans 11 amino acids. Trimming left V 8 bases short and J 11 bases short, with 15 bases between. CDR3 protein: CASERGANAFF. DNA of the CDR3: TGTGCCAGCGAACGGGGGGCCAATGCTTTCTTT.

The chain couples TRBV18 to TRBJ1-5; tentatively, D is TRBD1 (6 bases). This CDR3 contains 14 residues. Trimming took off 3 bases at V and 6 bases at J, with 12 bases between the two ends. The V gene's germline CDR1 is KGHSH and CDR2 LQKENI. CDR3 nucleotides: TGTGCCAGCTCACCCGCGGGGGGCGGTCAGCCCCAGCATTTT. This gives the protein CASSPAGGGQPQHF. The entire variable domain, with the rest obtained from reference TRBV18 and TRBJ1-5, is as follows: NAGVMQNPRHLVRRRGQEARLRCSPMKGHSHVYWYRQLPEEGLKFMVYLQKENIIDESGMPKERFSAEFPKEGPSILRIQQVVRGDSAAYFCASSPAGGGQPQHFGDGTRLSIL.

This chain links TRBV19 with TRBJ2-3, with TRBD2 matching over 9 bases. CDR1 and CDR2 from the germline V gene are LNHDA and SQIVND (reference sequence). CDR3 size: 14 residues. Trimming at V came to 5 bases and at J to 8 bases, leaving 8 bases not matched to a gene. CDR3 amino acids: CASSERGGAATQYF. The CDR3 nucleotides are TGTGCCAGTAGTGAACGCGGGGGGGCGGCTACGCAGTATTTT.

The V call is TRBV4-2, the J call TRBJ1-4; 10 bases are a match to TRBD1. V shed 3 bases and J 4 bases; nucleotides not matched to a gene: 2. Germline V CDR1 and CDR2: LGHNA, YNFKEQ. This CDR3 comprises 15 residues. CDR3 loop: CASSHGTGDNEKLFF. CDR3 nucleotide sequence: TGTGCCAGCAGCCATGGGACAGGGGATAATGAAAAACTGTTTTTT.

The chain couples TRBV11-3 to TRBJ1-1, with TRBD1 identical over 7 bases. The ends lost 5 bases at V and 3 bases at J; junction bases unmatched: 6. CDR3 length: 14 amino acids. Germline V gives CDR1 SGHNT, CDR2 YENEEA. CDR3 sequence: CASSLQGEDTEAFF. CDR3 coding DNA: TGTGCCAGCAGCCTCCAGGGGGAGGACACTGAAGCTTTCTTT.

V is TRBV9 and J is TRBJ1-5, with 7 bases aligning to TRBD1. Germline CDR1 is SGDLS and CDR2 is YYNGEE. The CDR3 has 15 residues. Trimming cost V 2 bases and J 3 bases; bases outside gene matches: 5. The CDR3 nucleotides are TGTGCCAGCAGCGTGACAGGGAACCCCAATCAGCCCCAGCATTTT. This sequence encodes CASSVTGNPNQPQHF. Based on the CDR3 plus reference TRBV9 and TRBJ1-5, the full variable domain is DSGVTQTPKHLITATGQRVTLRCSPRSGDLSVYWYQQSLDQGLQFLIQYYNGEERAKGNILERFSAQQFPDLHSELNLSSLELGDSALYFCASSVTGNPNQPQHFGDGTRLSIL.

The chain employs TRBV5-1 and TRBJ1-1; unclear D gene. The germline gives CDR1 SGHRS, CDR2 YFSETQ. This CDR3 is built from 14 residues. Trimming stripped 3 bases from V and 5 bases from J, with 14 bases between. This chain's CDR3 is CASSSGRGITEAFF. The CDR3 DNA reads TGCGCCAGCAGCTCGGGTCGGGGTATTACTGAAGCTTTCTTT.

The chain links TRBV2 to TRBJ2-3, with D perhaps TRBD2 (5 bases). CDR3 size: 17 residues. Germline V gives CDR1 SNHLY, CDR2 FYNNEI. V dropped 7 bases and J dropped 1 base, with 21 bases sitting between them. DNA of the CDR3: TGTGCCAGCAATGGGGAGCGGTCGTCTATGGGCACAGATACGCAGTATTTT. Its translation is CASNGERSSMGTDTQYF.

The chain uses TRBV6-5 and TRBJ2-7; 9 bases are shared with TRBD1. The CDR3 length is 16 residues. The V gene end was trimmed by 4 bases and the J gene end by 0 bases; junction bases not matched to a gene: 7. Germline CDR1 MNHEY, CDR2 SVGAGI. CDR3 nucleotides: TGTGCCAGCAGTTGGACCGAGGACAGGGGCTCCTACGAGCAGTACTTC. Translation gives CASSWTEDRGSYEQYF.

The chain has TRBV13 and TRBJ2-3; TRBD1 might be the D (5 bases). There are 17 residues in the CDR3. With 5 bases removed from V and 3 bases from J, the gap between germline ends came to 21 bases. Per germline, CDR1 PRHDT and CDR2 FYEKMQ (reference sequence). The CDR3 loop is CASSLSQATLRTDTQYF. The CDR3 DNA reads as TGTGCCAGCAGCCTTTCACAGGCGACCCTTAGGACAGATACGCAGTATTTT.

The rearrangement uses TRBV4-3 and TRBJ1-1, with a possible D match to TRBD1 (5 bases). V was clipped by 1 base and J by 1 base, with 16 bases between them. Germline V lookup: CDR1 LGHNA, CDR2 YSLEER. The CDR3 is made up of 17 amino acids. The CDR3 bases are TGCGCCAGCAGCCAAGTTTCTAGGGGCTGGGAGAACACTGAAGCTTTCTTT. Its translation: CASSQVSRGWENTEAFF.

CDR3 loop: CASSGGLAVLGELFF. CDR3 nucleotide sequence: TGCGCCAGCAGCGGCGGACTAGCGGTCTTAGGGGAGCTGTTTTTT. The rearrangement joins TRBV5-1 to TRBJ2-2; 10 nucleotides line up with TRBD2. Germline CDR1 is SGHRS and CDR2 is YFSETQ. Unmatched junction bases numbered 8, after V lost 4 bases and J lost 8 bases. The length of the CDR3 is 15 residues. Together with reference TRBV5-1 and TRBJ2-2, the CDR3 gives the full variable domain: KAGVTQTPRYLIKTRGQQVTLSCSPISGHRSVSWYQQTPGQGLQFLFEYFSETQRNKGNFPGRFSGRQFSNSRSEMNVSTLELGDSALYLCASSGGLAVLGELFFGEGSRLTVL.

The chain uses TRBV12-5 and TRBJ1-2; D is unclear. Germline V CDR1 and CDR2: LGHNT, FRNRAP. V lost 0 bases, J lost 0 bases, and 8 bases lay in between. The CDR3 totals 15 residues. This CDR3 reads CASGLVREANYGYTF. CDR3 coding DNA: TGTGCTAGTGGTTTGGTCCGGGAAGCTAACTATGGCTACACCTTC.

The chain employs TRBV5-4 and TRBJ2-6; D remains ambiguous. The V end was cut by 6 bases, the J end by 2 bases, with 6 bases between. The CDR3 consists of 13 residues. CDR1 and CDR2 from the germline V gene are SGHNT and YYREEE (reference sequence). As DNA, the CDR3 is TGTGCCAGCAACGCGGCTGGGGCCAACGTCCTGACTTTC. It encodes CASNAAGANVLTF.

The rearrangement uses TRBV6-5 and TRBJ1-2; 7 bases agree with TRBD1. Germline trimming cut 0 bases from V and 2 bases from J; bases unmatched to any gene: 3. This CDR3 spans 15 amino acids. The germline V gene encodes CDR1 MNHEY and CDR2 SVGAGI. The CDR3 loop reads CASSYSRDRNYGYTF. The CDR3 DNA reads TGTGCCAGCAGTTACTCTCGGGACAGAAACTATGGCTACACCTTC.

The rearrangement links TRBV4-3 to TRBJ1-5; D call uncertain. The CDR3 covers 15 residues. The ends were cut back, 0 bases at V and 0 bases at J, with 6 bases in the middle. Germline V gives CDR1 LGHNA, CDR2 YSLEER. The CDR3 nucleotides read TGCGCCAGCAGCCAAGATTCGTATAGCAATCAGCCCCAGCATTTT. Amino acid sequence: CASSQDSYSNQPQHF.